Given below is one T cell receptor (beta chain) in context. As yet, its antigen is unknown. Noted time point: blood 2 weeks post-SBRT. Regarding treatment: 15 Gy SBRT to primary tumor, nephrectomy 4 weeks later. After SBRT, blood was collected at 2 and 4 weeks, plus baseline. The CDR3 is 17 residues long. The V gene's germline CDR1 is SGHTA and CDR2 FQGNSA. Germline trimming cut 1 base from V and 0 bases from J; bases unmatched to any gene: 5. The protocol was immunoSEQ multiplex PCR, while the TCRdb copy is restricted to in-frame clones and leaves out a portion. The repertoire holds some 60,000 clones, with around 76% as singletons. These data originate in a study of radiation and T cells in renal cell carcinoma. General study findings and limits: From baseline, blood top tumor clonotypes peaked at 2 weeks post-radiation. Without pretreatment biopsies, baseline tumor clonotype presence was undetermined.

This TCR derives from a man in his sixties with renal cell carcinoma. The V and J genes are TRBV7-2 and TRBJ2-3, with 9 bases fitting TRBD2. Material: blood, obtained from a patient whose treatment included radiotherapy and nephrectomy. CDR3 bases: TGTGCCAGCAGCTTAGGCGGGAGGGCAGCAAGCACAGATACGCAGTATTTT. Translating gives CASSLGGRAASTDTQYF. Based on the CDR3 plus reference TRBV7-2 and TRBJ2-3, the full variable domain is GAGVSQSPSNKVTEKGKDVELRCDPISGHTALYWYRQSLGQGLEFLIYFQGNSAPDKSGLPSDRFSAERTGGSVSTLTIQRTQQEDSAVYLCASSLGGRAASTDTQYFGPGTRLTVL.